This T cell receptor beta chain came from a study of T cell responses to AZD1222 COVID-19 vaccine. This CDR3 has 15 residues. Germline CDR1 reads LNHDA; CDR2 reads SQIVND (reference sequence). V shed 8 bases and J 6 bases; nucleotides not matched to a gene: 7. TCRdb's table, derived via immunoSEQ multiplex PCR, lists solely in-frame clones and lacks some. The table includes under 70,000 clones, 84% detected once. This specimen was peripheral blood, taken on day 0 of AZD1222 vaccination. The receptor was derived from an adult in good health. The chain combines TRBV19 with TRBJ2-1, with 13 bases that match TRBD2. DNA of the CDR3: TGTGCCAGTCGATTCCGGACTAGCGGGAGCAATGAGCAGTTCTTC. As protein: CASRFRTSGSNEQFF.